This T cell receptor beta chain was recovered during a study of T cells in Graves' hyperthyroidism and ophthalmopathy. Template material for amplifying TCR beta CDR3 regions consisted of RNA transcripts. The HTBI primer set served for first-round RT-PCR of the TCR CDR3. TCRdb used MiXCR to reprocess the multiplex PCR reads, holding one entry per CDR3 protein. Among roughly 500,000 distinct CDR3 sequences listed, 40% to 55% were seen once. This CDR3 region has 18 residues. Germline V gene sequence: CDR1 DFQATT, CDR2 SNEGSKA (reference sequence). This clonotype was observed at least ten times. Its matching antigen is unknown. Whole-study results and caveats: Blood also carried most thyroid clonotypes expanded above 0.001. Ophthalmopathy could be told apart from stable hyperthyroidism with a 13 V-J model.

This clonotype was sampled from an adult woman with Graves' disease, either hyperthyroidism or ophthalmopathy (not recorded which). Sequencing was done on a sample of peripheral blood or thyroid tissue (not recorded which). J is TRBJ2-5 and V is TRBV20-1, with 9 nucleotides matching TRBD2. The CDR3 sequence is CSAQEFSEASGNTETQYF. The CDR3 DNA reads TGCAGCGCCCAAGAGTTTTCCGAGGCTAGCGGGAACACGGAGACCCAGTACTTC.